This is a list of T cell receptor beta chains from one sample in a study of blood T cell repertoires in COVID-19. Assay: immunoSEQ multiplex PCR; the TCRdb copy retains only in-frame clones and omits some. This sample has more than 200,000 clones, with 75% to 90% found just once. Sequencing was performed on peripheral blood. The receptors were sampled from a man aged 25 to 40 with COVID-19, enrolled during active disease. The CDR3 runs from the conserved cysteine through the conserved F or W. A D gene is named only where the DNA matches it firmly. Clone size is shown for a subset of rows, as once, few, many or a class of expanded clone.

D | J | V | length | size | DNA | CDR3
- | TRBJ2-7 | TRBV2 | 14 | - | TGTGCCAGCAATCCCCCTAGCAGACGCTACGAGCAGTACTTC | CASNPPSRRYEQYF
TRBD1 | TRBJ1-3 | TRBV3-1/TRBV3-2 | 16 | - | TGTGCCAGCAGCCAAGAAGGGACAGGGTATGGAAACACCATATATTTT | CASSQEGTGYGNTIYF
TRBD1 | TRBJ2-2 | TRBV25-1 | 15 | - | TGTGCCAGCAGTGCCGACAGGGGACCCACCGGGGAGCTGTTTTTT | CASSADRGPTGELFF
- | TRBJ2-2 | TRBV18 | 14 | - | TGTGCCAACGCCGCGGGGGCCAATCCCGGGGAGCTGTTTTTT | CANAAGANPGELFF
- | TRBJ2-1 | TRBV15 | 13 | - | TGTGCCACCAAGTCAGGTCTCCACAATGAGCAGTTCTTC | CATKSGLHNEQFF
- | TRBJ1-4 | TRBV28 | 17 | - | TGTGCCAGCAGTCAGGCAAGAGCGACAGGAACGCGTGAAAAACTGTTTTTT | CASSQARATGTREKLFF
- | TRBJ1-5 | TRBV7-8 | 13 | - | TGTGCCAGCAGCTGGGACTATAATCAGCCCCAGCATTTT | CASSWDYNQPQHF
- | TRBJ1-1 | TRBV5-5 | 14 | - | TGTGCCAGCAGCTCACACAGACAGAACACTGAAGCTTTCTTT | CASSSHRQNTEAFF
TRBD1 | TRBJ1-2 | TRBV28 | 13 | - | TGTGCCAGCAGGACAGGGCCTAACTATGGCTACACCTTC | CASRTGPNYGYTF
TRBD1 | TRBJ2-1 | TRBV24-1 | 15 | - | TGTGCCACCAGTGATCCGGGGACAGGAAACAATGAGCAGTTCTTC | CATSDPGTGNNEQFF
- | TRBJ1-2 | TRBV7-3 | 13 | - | TGTGCCAGCAGCGAGAGGGAACTAAGTGGCTACACCTTC | CASSERELSGYTF
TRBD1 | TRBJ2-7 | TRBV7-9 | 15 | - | TGTGCCAGCAGCCCGCGACAGTTAGGGGGCCACGAGCAGTACTTC | CASSPRQLGGHEQYF
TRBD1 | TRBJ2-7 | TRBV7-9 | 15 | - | TGTGCCAGCAGCTATACAGGGGGCCATTTGGGAGAGCAGTACTTC | CASSYTGGHLGEQYF
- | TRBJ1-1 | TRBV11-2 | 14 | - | TGTGCCAGCAGCTTATTAAGGGGCTGGACTGAAGCTTTCTTT | CASSLLRGWTEAFF
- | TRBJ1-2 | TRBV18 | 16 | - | TGTGCCAGCTCACCATTGAGACAGGATCTTAACTATGGCTACACCTTC | CASSPLRQDLNYGYTF
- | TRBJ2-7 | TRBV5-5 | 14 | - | TGTGCCAGCAGTTGGACAGTGCCTACCTACGAGCAGTACTTC | CASSWTVPTYEQYF
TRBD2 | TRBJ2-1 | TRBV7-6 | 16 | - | TGTGCCAGCAGCTTCCTTAGCGGGAGGGCCCTCAATGAGCAGTTCTTC | CASSFLSGRALNEQFF
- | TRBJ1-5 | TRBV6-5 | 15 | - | TGTGCCAGCAGACCCGGGACATTGGGACATCAGCCCCAGCATTTT | CASRPGTLGHQPQHF
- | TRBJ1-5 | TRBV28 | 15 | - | TGTGCCAGCAGTTTACCCGGGACGACTAGGAGAGCCCAGCATTTT | CASSLPGTTRRAQHF
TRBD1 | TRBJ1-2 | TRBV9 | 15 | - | TGTGCCAGCAGTACGTACAGGGGAGAGGGGGACGGCTACACCTTC | CASSTYRGEGDGYTF
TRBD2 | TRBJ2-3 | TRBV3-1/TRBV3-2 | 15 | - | TGTGCCAGCAGCCGAAGGACTAGCGGCACAGATACGCAGTATTTT | CASSRRTSGTDTQYF
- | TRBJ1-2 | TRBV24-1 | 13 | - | TGTGCCACCAGTGTAGCGGAACGCTATGGCTACACCTTC | CATSVAERYGYTF
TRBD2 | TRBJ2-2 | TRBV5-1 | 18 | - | TGCGCCAGCAGCTTGGACCCTAGCGGCCCGGCGAACACCGGGGAGCTGTTTTTT | CASSLDPSGPANTGELFF
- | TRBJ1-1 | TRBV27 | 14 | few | TGTGCCAGCAGTTCTCAACAGGGGAACACTGAAGCTTTCTTT | CASSSQQGNTEAFF
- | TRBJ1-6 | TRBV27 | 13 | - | TGTGCCAGCAGTTTACGGGAATATTCACCCCTCCACTTT | CASSLREYSPLHF
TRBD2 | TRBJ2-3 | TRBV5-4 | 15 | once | TGTGCCACCTGGGATGTAGCGGGAGGGTCAGATACGCAGTATTTT | CATWDVAGGSDTQYF
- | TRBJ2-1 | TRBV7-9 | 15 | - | TGTGCCAGCAGCCCCCGCGGCAGGGTATACAATGAGCAGTTCTTC | CASSPRGRVYNEQFF
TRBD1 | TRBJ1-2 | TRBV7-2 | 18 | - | TGTGCCAGCAGCCACTCAGGGACAGGCGGGCCTCCTCTCTATGGCTACACCTTC | CASSHSGTGGPPLYGYTF
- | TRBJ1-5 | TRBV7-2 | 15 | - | TGTGCCAGCAGCTTACTCGGGGGAAGCGGTCAGCCCCAGCATTTT | CASSLLGGSGQPQHF
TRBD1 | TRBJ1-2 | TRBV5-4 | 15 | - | TGTGCCAGCACCCCGAGGCGGACAGGCCGTGAGATCTACACCTTC | CASTPRRTGREIYTF
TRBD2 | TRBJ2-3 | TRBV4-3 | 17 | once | TGCGCCAGCAGCCAAACCGGGACTAGCGGGAGGGGGGGTACGCAGTATTTT | CASSQTGTSGRGGTQYF
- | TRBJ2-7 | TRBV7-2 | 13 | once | TGTGCCAGCGGACGCCCAGGGTACTACGAGCAGTACTTC | CASGRPGYYEQYF
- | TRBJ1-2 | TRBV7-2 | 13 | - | TGTGCCAGCAGTTTGGGGCAGTACTATGGCTACACCTTC | CASSLGQYYGYTF
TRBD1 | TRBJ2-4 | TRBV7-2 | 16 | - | TGTGCCAGCAGCTTAGTTCCGGGACAGGGTATAAACATTCAGTACTTC | CASSLVPGQGINIQYF
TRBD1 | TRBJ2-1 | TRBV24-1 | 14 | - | TGTGCCACCTCGAAACAGGGGGCGGTTAATGAGCAGTTCTTC | CATSKQGAVNEQFF
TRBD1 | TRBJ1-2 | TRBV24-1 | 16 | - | TGTGCCACCAGTGATTCCCTCAATGACAGGGCATATGGCTACACCTTC | CATSDSLNDRAYGYTF
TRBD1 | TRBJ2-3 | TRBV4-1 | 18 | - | TGCGCCAGCAGCCTCCGTTGGCCGGACAGGGCTCTCACAGATACGCAGTATTTT | CASSLRWPDRALTDTQYF
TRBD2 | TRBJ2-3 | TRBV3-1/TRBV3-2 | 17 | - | TGTGCCAGCAGCCAAGATAGGCTAGCGGGGGTGTCAGATACGCAGTATTTT | CASSQDRLAGVSDTQYF
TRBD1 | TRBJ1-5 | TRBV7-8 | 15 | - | TGTGCCAGCAGCTTAGGGACAGGGGGTTTTCAGCCCCAGCATTTT | CASSLGTGGFQPQHF
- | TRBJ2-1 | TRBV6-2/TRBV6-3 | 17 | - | TGTGCCAGCAGTTACTCGGGGCAGGGAAGGTCCTACAATGAGCAGTTCTTC | CASSYSGQGRSYNEQFF
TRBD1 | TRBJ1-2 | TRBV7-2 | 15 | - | TGTGCCAGCAGCCGCGGACAGGGACAGAACTATGGCTACACCTTC | CASSRGQGQNYGYTF
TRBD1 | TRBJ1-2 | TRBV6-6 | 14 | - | TGTGCCACCGAGACAGGGATCATGGACTATGGCTACACCTTC | CATETGIMDYGYTF